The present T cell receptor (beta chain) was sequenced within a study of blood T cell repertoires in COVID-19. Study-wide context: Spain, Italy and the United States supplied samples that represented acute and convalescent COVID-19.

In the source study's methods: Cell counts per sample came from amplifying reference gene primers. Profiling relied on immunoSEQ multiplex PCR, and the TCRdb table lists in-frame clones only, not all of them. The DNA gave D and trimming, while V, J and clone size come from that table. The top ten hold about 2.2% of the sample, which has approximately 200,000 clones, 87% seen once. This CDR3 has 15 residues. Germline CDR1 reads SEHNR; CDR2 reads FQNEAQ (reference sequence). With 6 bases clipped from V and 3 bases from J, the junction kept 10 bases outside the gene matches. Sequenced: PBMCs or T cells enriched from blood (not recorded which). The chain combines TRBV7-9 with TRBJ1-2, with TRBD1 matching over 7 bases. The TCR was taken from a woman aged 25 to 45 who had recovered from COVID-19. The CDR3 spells CASSIIRGLDYGYTF. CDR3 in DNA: TGTGCCAGCAGTATAATCAGGGGGTTGGACTATGGCTACACCTTC. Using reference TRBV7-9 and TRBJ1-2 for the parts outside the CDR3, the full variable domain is DTGVSQNPRHKITKRGQNVTFRCDPISEHNRLYWYRQTLGQGPEFLTYFQNEAQLEKSRLLSDRFSAERPKGSFSTLEIQRTEQGDSAMYLCASSIIRGLDYGYTFGSGTRLTVV.